Ten or more counts support the clone carrying this T cell receptor beta chain. Trimming left V 0 bases short and J 9 bases short, with 19 bases between. The CDR3 loop spans 15 amino acids. Germline lookup yields CDR1 DFQATT and CDR2 SNEGSKA (reference sequence). Each CDR3 protein is one row after TCRdb ran MiXCR on the reads. Seen here are thousands of distinct CDR3 sequences, about 11% observed once, and the top ten hold 10% to 15%. Material for sequencing was CD4+ T cells from synovial fluid. This rearrangement joins TRBV20-1 to TRBJ2-3; D is ambiguous. The TCR was taken from a human donor with rheumatoid arthritis. Here the CDR3 reads CSARDSVLPGETQYF. CDR3 nucleotide sequence: TGCAGTGCTAGAGATTCGGTTCTTCCCGGCGAGACGCAGTATTTT.